One sample yielded the 30 T cell receptor beta chains listed below, sequenced in a study of regulatory T cells in long-lasting Graves disease. Building of the TCR beta libraries involved iRepertoire HTBI primers and Arm-PCR of CDR3 regions. One entry per CDR3 protein results from TCRdb running MiXCR on the multiplex PCR reads. The sample lists 650,000 to 850,000 distinct CDR3 sequences; 30% were seen once. The time point was: persistent/refractory GD, antithyroid drugs over 5 years with positive TRAb. PBMC-extracted RNA yielded the TCR library. The starting material was peripheral blood mononuclear cells (PBMCs), obtained when the disease was refractory, from a patient treated with antithyroid drugs. The receptors were sampled from a female donor with Graves disease.

This sequence joins TRBV24-1 and TRBJ2-7; D is uncertain. The germline CDR1 and CDR2 sequences are KGHDR and SFDVKD. V lost 3 bases and J lost 3, with 14 bases in between. The CDR3 has 15 residues. CDR3 sequence (DNA): TGTGCCACCAGTGATCCCCCGGGTCAATACTACGAGCAGTACTTC. It yields the protein CATSDPPGQYYEQYF.

In this sample, this clonotype turned up a few times. This chain links TRBV6-2 or TRBV6-3 with TRBJ1-1, with unresolved D. V lost 2 bases and J 1 base, leaving 11 bases between the germline ends. The CDR3 covers 15 residues. Germline V CDR1 and CDR2: MNHEY, SVGEGT. The CDR3 region has the DNA TGTGCCAGCAGTTACCATTCCGGCCCGAACACTGAAGCTTTCTTT. As protein: CASSYHSGPNTEAFF.

The V gene is TRBV28, the J gene TRBJ2-2; D ambiguous. V lost 7 bases to trimming and J lost 2 bases, with 8 bases between them. In germline, CDR1 is MDHEN, CDR2 SYDVKM. The CDR3 has 13 amino acids. The CDR3 spells CASTLNNTGELFF. DNA of the CDR3: TGTGCCAGCACCTTAAATAACACCGGGGAGCTGTTTTTT.

V usage is TRBV7-3 and J usage is TRBJ1-4, with 7 bases fitting TRBD1. Germline CDR1 and CDR2: SGHTA and FQGTGA. The ends lost 5 bases at V and 4 bases at J; junction bases unmatched: 13. The CDR3 consists of 17 residues. CDR3 coding DNA: TGTGCCAGCAGCCAAGGTTACCGGGACAGCCTTAATGAAAAACTGTTTTTT. It encodes CASSQGYRDSLNEKLFF.

This clonotype was seen a handful of times. The chain uses TRBV7-3 and TRBJ2-7; the match to TRBD2 covers 10 bases. V was clipped by 3 bases and J by 0 bases; unmatched bases: 5. The germline CDR1 and CDR2 sequences are SGHTA and FQGTGA. This CDR3 region has 16 residues. CDR3 in DNA: TGTGCCAGCAGCTTGGAGGCTAGCGGGAGCTCCTACGAGCAGTACTTC. Translated: CASSLEASGSSYEQYF.

The chain links TRBV12-3 or TRBV12-4 to TRBJ1-1; 8 bases map to TRBD1. The V segment lost 3 bases and the J segment 4 bases; nucleotides outside the gene matches: 4. The CDR3 loop spans 14 amino acids. The CDR3 DNA reads as TGTGCCAGCAGTTTTCGCAGGGGGCCCACTGAAGCTTTCTTT. Translation: CASSFRRGPTEAFF.

This chain uses TRBV7-9 with TRBJ1-6; no definite D call. The germline CDR1 and CDR2 sequences are SEHNR and FQNEAQ (reference sequence). Deletions cut 3 bases from V and 7 bases from J, with 10 bases between. The CDR3 runs to 14 residues. This CDR3 is CASSFGRVNSPLHF. The CDR3 DNA follows: TGTGCCAGCAGCTTTGGACGGGTGAATTCACCCCTCCACTTT.

This clonotype was recorded many times. V and J are TRBV25-1 and TRBJ2-5; a weak D match, TRBD1 (7 bases). Germline V gives CDR1 MGHDK, CDR2 SYGVNS. The ends were cut back, 6 bases at V and 2 bases at J, with 19 bases in the middle. The CDR3 totals 16 residues. CDR3 sequence reads: CASRKSTRGAQETQYF. CDR3 DNA: TGTGCCAGCAGAAAATCAACCAGGGGGGCACAAGAGACCCAGTACTTC.

The rearrangement links TRBV11-2 to TRBJ1-4, with D hard to call. The CDR3 is 15 residues long. In germline, CDR1 is SGHAT, CDR2 FQNNGV. V gave up 4 bases and J gave up 0 bases, with 9 bases separating them. The CDR3 sequence: CASSSDGATNEKLFF. The CDR3 DNA reads as TGTGCCAGCAGCTCGGACGGAGCAACTAATGAAAAACTGTTTTTT.

V is TRBV7-9 and J is TRBJ2-7; 7 nucleotides line up with TRBD1. The CDR3 has 14 residues. With 10 bases clipped from V and 0 bases from J, the junction kept 9 bases outside the gene matches. Looked up from germline, CDR1 is SEHNR and CDR2 is FQNEAQ (reference sequence). CDR3 bases: TGTGCCACCATGGAGAACAGGGGCTCCTACGAGCAGTACTTC. Translated, it gives CATMENRGSYEQYF.

This clonotype was recorded many times. The chain employs TRBV7-9 and TRBJ1-2; TRBD1 aligns across 8 bases. CDR3 length: 16 amino acids. The V and J ends lost 2 bases and 4 bases, in that order; junction bases with no gene match: 9. In germline, CDR1 is SEHNR, CDR2 FQNEAQ (reference sequence). The CDR3 loop is CASSLQGQGLFYGYTF. The DNA of the CDR3 is TGTGCCAGCAGCTTACAAGGACAGGGCCTGTTCTATGGCTACACCTTC.

The chain carries TRBV29-1 and TRBJ1-1, with a tentative D call TRBD1 (5 bases). Germline CDR1 reads SQVTM; CDR2 reads ANQGSEA. This CDR3 is 17 amino acids long. With 0 bases removed from V and 1 base from J, the gap between germline ends came to 18 bases. CDR3 protein: CSVEDLSGQGRNTEAFF. Here the CDR3 DNA reads TGCAGCGTTGAAGATCTATCGGGTCAGGGTAGGAACACTGAAGCTTTCTTT.

The chain employs TRBV6-1 and TRBJ2-5; the D is unclear. Germline values: CDR1 MNHNS, CDR2 SASEGT. This CDR3 comprises 15 residues. Trimming stripped 0 bases from V and 4 bases from J, with 12 bases between. This CDR3 reads CASSEAPITLETQYF. For the CDR3, the DNA is TGTGCCAGCAGTGAAGCCCCAATAACCTTAGAGACCCAGTACTTC.

This chain links TRBV6-1 with TRBJ1-5; tentatively, D is TRBD1 (5 bases). The germline V and J ends were trimmed by 4 bases and 5 bases, with 9 bases remaining between them. This CDR3 has 13 residues. Per the germline V gene, CDR1 is MNHNS and CDR2 is SASEGT. CDR3 amino acids: CASSGGLYQPQHF. The CDR3 nucleotides are TGTGCCAGCAGTGGGGGACTTTATCAGCCCCAGCATTTT.

This clonotype was observed a handful of times. V gene TRBV19 combines with J gene TRBJ2-2; 9 bases agree with TRBD2. V lost 1 base to trimming and J lost 1 base; unmatched junction nucleotides: 4. This CDR3 region has 17 residues. Germline CDR1 reads LNHDA; CDR2 reads SQIVND (reference sequence). This chain's CDR3 is CASSIGPSGMNTGELFF. The CDR3 DNA sequence: TGTGCCAGTAGTATAGGCCCTAGCGGGATGAACACCGGGGAGCTGTTTTTT. The whole variable domain, remainder taken from reference TRBV19 and TRBJ2-2, is DGGITQSPKYLFRKEGQNVTLSCEQNLNHDAMYWYRQDPGQGLRLIYYSQIVNDFQKGDIAEGYSVSREKKESFPLTVTSAQKNPTAFYLCASSIGPSGMNTGELFFGEGSRLTVL.

This clonotype was detected only a few times. Germline and junction disagree at one end, which may indicate a read error. The chain employs TRBV5-1 and TRBJ1-2; TRBD1 matches at 7 bases. Germline-derived CDR1 and CDR2 are SGHRS and YFSETQ. The CDR3 contains 14 residues. Here the CDR3 DNA reads TGTGCCAGCAGCGAGCGACAGGGTCACTATGGCTACACCTTC. It translates to CASSERQGHYGYTF.

As regards this clonotype: A much larger clone lies a single base off, so this may be a read error. The conserved closing phenylalanine or tryptophan is absent in this CDR3, likely reflecting a read error. V gene TRBV24-1 combines with J gene TRBJ1-1; tentatively, D is TRBD1 (5 bases). CDR3 length: 12 amino acids. V lost 7 bases, J lost 0 bases, and 5 bases lay in between. Germline V CDR1 and CDR2: KGHDR, SFDVKD. The CDR3 sequence is CATRGVNTEAFL. DNA of the CDR3: TGTGCCACCAGAGGGGTGAACACTGAAGCTTTCCTT.

The chain's CDR3 is CASSWGSHEQYF. CDR3 in DNA: TGTGCCAGCTCCTGGGGTTCCCACGAGCAGTACTTC. V is TRBV27 and J is TRBJ2-7; no definite D call. The CDR3 contains 12 residues. CDR1 is MNHEY, CDR2 SMNVEV, per germline (reference sequence). The V gene lost 8 bases and the J gene lost 5 bases, with 13 bases spanning the gap.

Points on this clonotype: A much more abundant neighbour one base away suggests this may be a read error. The J gene is TRBJ2-5, the V gene TRBV6-1; no reliable D call. The CDR3 runs to 15 residues. V lost 6 bases, J lost 0 bases, and 14 bases lay in between. The germline V gene encodes CDR1 MNHNS and CDR2 SASEGT. The CDR3 sequence: CASSQDVSYQETQYF. The CDR3 bases are TGTGCCAGCAGCCAGGACGTTTCGTACCAAGAGACCCAGTACTTC.

This clonotype was seen ten or more times. The chain links TRBV12-3 or TRBV12-4 to TRBJ1-1, with TRBD1 matching over 11 bases. The J segment lost 6 bases and the V segment lost 2 bases, leaving 11 bases of the junction unmatched. The CDR3 is 17 amino acids. The CDR3 loop is CASSLPRTGGLRAEAFF. The CDR3 DNA sequence: TGTGCCAGCAGTTTACCCCGGACAGGGGGCCTAAGGGCTGAAGCTTTCTTT.

The chain has TRBV3-1 and TRBJ1-1; D is uncertain. Between the trimmed V and J ends, which lost 4 bases and 8 bases, there was a span of 14 bases. From germline, CDR1 is LGHDT and CDR2 YNNKEL (reference sequence). The CDR3 is 13 amino acids. The DNA of the CDR3 is TGTGCCAGCAGCCCGGACTACACGCACGAAGCTTTCTTT. This translates into CASSPDYTHEAFF.

The table lists this clonotype with many counts. As DNA, the CDR3 is TGTGCCAGCAGACACTTAGGGAACTATGGCTACACCTTC. Amino acids: CASRHLGNYGYTF. The chain joins TRBV28 to TRBJ1-2; no reliable D call. The germline V and J ends were trimmed by 6 bases and 2 bases, with 10 bases remaining between them. CDR3 length equals 13 residues. Germline loops: CDR1 MDHEN, CDR2 SYDVKM.

In its sample, this clonotype was seen a few times. This chain uses TRBV11-1 with TRBJ2-7; no clear D. CDR1 is SGHAT and CDR2 is FQDESV in the germline V gene (reference sequence). V was cut by 2 bases and J by 3 bases, with 11 bases left in between. This CDR3 is 14 amino acids long. The CDR3 bases are TGTGCCAGCAGCTTACCGACCTCAAACTACGAGCAGTACTTC. Translating gives CASSLPTSNYEQYF. The full variable domain, rest sourced from reference TRBV11-1 and TRBJ2-7, is EAEVAQSPRYKITEKSQAVAFWCDPISGHATLYWYRQILGQGPELLVQFQDESVVDDSQLPKDRFSAERLKGVDSTLKIQPAELGDSAMYLCASSLPTSNYEQYFGPGTRLTVT.

This rearrangement joins TRBV7-6 to TRBJ2-5, with 7 positions matching TRBD2. The CDR3 contains 15 residues. Germline CDR1 SGHVS, CDR2 FNYEAQ. V gave up 3 bases and J gave up 1 base; unmatched junction bases: 5. CDR3 loop: CASSFVGGPQETQYF. CDR3 bases: TGTGCCAGCAGCTTTGTGGGAGGGCCCCAAGAGACCCAGTACTTC.

This clonotype was picked up a small number of times. This rearrangement joins TRBV7-9 to TRBJ2-7; no clear D gene. The CDR3 is made up of 15 amino acids. V dropped 1 base and J dropped 2 bases, with 12 bases sitting between them. CDR1 is SEHNR and CDR2 is FQNEAQ in the germline V gene (reference sequence). In DNA form, the CDR3 reads TGTGCCAGCAGCTTAGGGGCAGACCAGACCTACGAGCAGTACTTC. It encodes CASSLGADQTYEQYF.

The sample holds one count of this clonotype. The V gene is TRBV7-9, the J gene TRBJ2-3; D remains unclear. The CDR3 sequence is 14 residues long. Germline CDR1 is SEHNR and CDR2 is FQNEAQ (reference sequence). Trimming removed 5 bases at V and 4 bases at J, with 13 bases between. Here the CDR3 DNA reads TGTGCCAGCAGCACCGGACGGGCGGCAGATACGCAGTATTTT. Translating gives CASSTGRAADTQYF. The full variable domain, rest sourced from reference TRBV7-9 and TRBJ2-3, is DTGVSQNPRHKITKRGQNVTFRCDPISEHNRLYWYRQTLGQGPEFLTYFQNEAQLEKSRLLSDRFSAERPKGSFSTLEIQRTEQGDSAMYLCASSTGRAADTQYFGPGTRLTVL.

The chain employs TRBV5-4 and TRBJ1-4; a weak D match, TRBD1 (6 bases). Per the germline V gene, CDR1 is SGHNT and CDR2 is YYREEE (reference sequence). V dropped 4 bases and J dropped 7 bases, with 17 bases sitting between them. This CDR3 contains 15 residues. CDR3 DNA: TGTGCCAGCAGCACGGCCAGGGGAGAGGGTGAAAAACTGTTTTTT. Its protein is CASSTARGEGEKLFF.

This chain links TRBV6-1 with TRBJ1-1, with 10 bases lining up with TRBD1. CDR3 length equals 17 residues. Trimming cost V 6 bases and J 5 bases; bases outside gene matches: 15. Germline V CDR1 and CDR2: MNHNS, SASEGT. The CDR3: CASRRTGGDPTATEAFF. CDR3 bases: TGTGCCAGCAGACGGACAGGGGGAGATCCCACGGCTACTGAAGCTTTCTTT.

The V gene is TRBV6-9, the J gene TRBJ1-1; 8 positions agree with TRBD1. Germline V gene data show CDR1 as MNHGY and CDR2 as SVAAGI. The V and J ends lost 3 bases and 0 bases, in that order; junction bases with no gene match: 6. The CDR3 length is 16 residues. This chain's CDR3 is CASSYGQGFMNTEAFF. CDR3 bases: TGTGCCAGCAGTTACGGACAGGGATTCATGAACACTGAAGCTTTCTTT.

This clonotype was detected ten times or more. The rearrangement uses TRBV12-3 or TRBV12-4 and TRBJ2-5; D may be TRBD2 (6 bases). V dropped 5 bases and J dropped 6 bases, with 13 bases sitting between them. The CDR3 runs 13 residues. This CDR3 reads CASSAGLVKTQYF. The CDR3 bases are TGTGCCAGCAGTGCGGGACTTGTAAAGACCCAGTACTTC.